This passage covers 8 T cell receptor beta chains from one sample sequenced in a study of post-analysis software for immune sequencing data. Study-wide results and limits: Controls showed lower frequencies than patients for roughly 5 TRBV segments, and TRBV5-6, TRBV5-1 and TRBV20-1 were among these.

These receptors' antigens are unknown. The TCR beta cDNA libraries contained unique molecular identifiers. TCRdb passed the PCR reads through MiXCR, listing each CDR3 protein once. This table holds around 770,000 distinct CDR3 sequences, 46% found once. The source material was blood. The receptors come from a girl aged 5-17 years with multiple sclerosis.

The chain employs TRBV6-5 and TRBJ1-2, with TRBD1 identical over 7 bases. Germline V gene data show CDR1 as MNHEY and CDR2 as SVGAGI. CDR3 length: 14 residues. Unmatched junction bases numbered 9, after V lost 6 bases and J lost 5 bases. Here the CDR3 DNA reads TGTGCCAGCAGGTCACCGGGACAGCGATATGGCTACACCTTC. This encodes CASRSPGQRYGYTF.

The J gene is TRBJ2-3, the V gene TRBV12-3 or TRBV12-4; perhaps TRBD2 as D (5 bases). V lost 3 bases to trimming and J lost 3 bases, with 13 bases between them. The CDR3 length is 15 residues. The CDR3 DNA reads as TGTGCCAGCAGTTTCCGGGTCCGGGGTACAGATACGCAGTATTTT. Translation gives CASSFRVRGTDTQYF.

V gene TRBV5-1 combines with J gene TRBJ2-7, with D perhaps TRBD1 or TRBD2 (5 bases each). The CDR3 runs to 15 residues. Deletions cut 5 bases from V and 2 bases from J, with 17 bases between. The germline gives CDR1 SGHRS, CDR2 YFSETQ. This chain's CDR3 is CASSLGPADPYEQYF. The CDR3, as DNA: TGCGCCAGCAGTCTGGGGCCAGCGGATCCCTACGAGCAGTACTTC.

The chain recombines TRBV6-2 or TRBV6-3 with TRBJ2-7; 7 bases agree with TRBD2. The CDR3 covers 15 residues. The V and J ends lost 0 bases and 3 bases, in that order; junction bases with no gene match: 5. Germline V CDR1 and CDR2: MNHEY, SVGEGT. The CDR3 loop is CASSYSTAGDYEQYF. CDR3 sequence (DNA): TGTGCCAGCAGTTACTCGACGGCGGGGGACTACGAGCAGTACTTC.

This clonotype appeared a few times. V gene TRBV12-3 or TRBV12-4 combines with J gene TRBJ2-5; 11 nucleotides match TRBD1. Trimming cost V 6 bases and J 4 bases; bases outside gene matches: 7. The CDR3 is made up of 15 amino acids. The CDR3 here is CASSDGQGARETQYF. CDR3 coding DNA: TGTGCCAGCAGCGACGGACAGGGGGCTCGAGAGACCCAGTACTTC.

The chain recombines TRBV9 with TRBJ2-5; D is ambiguous. The CDR3 is made up of 15 amino acids. CDR1 SGDLS and CDR2 YYNGEE come from the germline V gene. V was clipped by 4 bases and J by 5 bases, with 18 bases between them. Written as DNA, the CDR3 is TGTGCCAGCAGCCCGCTTGACTTGGAATGGGAGACCCAGTACTTC. Its protein product is CASSPLDLEWETQYF.

The V call is TRBV5-1, the J call TRBJ2-1, with a possible D match to TRBD2 (7 bases). The length of the CDR3 is 16 residues. Per germline, CDR1 SGHRS and CDR2 YFSETQ. V was clipped by 1 base and J by 2 bases, with 13 bases between them. The chain's CDR3 is CASSLKGGGPYNEQFF. The CDR3 nucleotides read TGCGCCAGCAGCTTGAAGGGAGGGGGACCCTACAATGAGCAGTTCTTC.

The genes are TRBV24-1 and TRBJ2-3; D perhaps matches TRBD1 (5 bases). The CDR3 consists of 12 residues. From germline, CDR1 is KGHDR and CDR2 SFDVKD. V dropped 5 bases and J dropped 6 bases, with 8 bases sitting between them. For the CDR3, the DNA is TGTGCCACCAGTGCCCCAGGGGATACGCAGTATTTT. It translates to CATSAPGDTQYF.